This T cell receptor (beta chain) was captured in a study of blood T cell repertoires in COVID-19. Study in general: The cDNA or gDNA used as material had been derived from T cells, B-cell-depleted T cells, or PBMCs.

The data were produced by immunoSEQ multiplex PCR, yet TCRdb's version contains in-frame clones alone and is incomplete. The sample yields 200,000 to 250,000 clones, over 75% seen once. The CDR3 spans 13 residues. With 1 base removed from V and 3 bases from J, the gap between germline ends came to 7 bases. Germline V gene sequence: CDR1 LGHDT, CDR2 YNNKEL (reference sequence). Participants were aged roughly 18 to 95 years, lived in under 30 US areas, and enrolled virtually. In assigning cohorts, the study relied on participant-reported clinical history. Donors of Cohort 3 who recovered were those that had two negative PCRs, clearance, or symptom resolution.

The sequenced material came from PBMCs or T cells enriched from blood (not recorded which). This TCR derives from a woman aged 55 to 70 who had recovered from COVID-19. The rearrangement joins TRBV3-1 (or the pseudogene TRBV3-2) to TRBJ2-7, with D perhaps matching TRBD2 (5 bases). This chain's CDR3 is CASSQVGVYEQYF. The CDR3 DNA reads as TGTGCCAGCAGCCAAGTCGGGGTCTACGAGCAGTACTTC.